The rows below give T cell receptor beta chains drawn from one sample of a study of shared clonotypes between healthy human individuals. Profiled with immunoSEQ multiplex PCR; TCRdb holds only in-frame clones, not every one. The data contain around 2.1 million clones, more than 85% of them singletons. The material sequenced was naive CD8+ T cells from PBMCs. The receptors derive from a young man in good health. Some clones in this sample may be carry-over from other donors' samples. CDR3s leave out the opening cysteine and the closing phenylalanine or tryptophan.

cdr3_aa: ASSLIAGGFNEQF
v_call: TRBV5-1

cdr3_aa: ASSQITGYEQY
v_call: TRBV5-6

cdr3_aa: ASSSGGLTGELF
v_call: TRBV4-3

cdr3_aa: ASRKTEGSTDTQY
v_call: TRBV10-2

cdr3_aa: ASSSISGANVLT
v_call: TRBV27

cdr3_aa: ASSFGDRAYNEQF
v_call: TRBV28

cdr3_aa: ASSLPSHEQY
v_call: TRBV5-5

cdr3_aa: ASSPSGTNYGYT
v_call: TRBV18

cdr3_aa: ASSATAANEQF
v_call: TRBV7-8

cdr3_aa: ASSGSGGADTQY
v_call: TRBV9

cdr3_aa: ASSPQPETWDLNEQF
v_call: TRBV4-2

cdr3_aa: ASRRSSWNTGELF
v_call: TRBV28

cdr3_aa: ASSLHIMNTEAF
v_call: TRBV5-1

cdr3_aa: ASSPTGGWTEAF
v_call: TRBV11-2

cdr3_aa: SFLGQGAVDTQY
v_call: TRBV29-1

cdr3_aa: ASKSASGIYNEQF
v_call: TRBV5-1

cdr3_aa: SVEEGARNGFEQY
v_call: TRBV29-1

cdr3_aa: ASSLFDRAGEQF
v_call: TRBV5-4

cdr3_aa: ASSPLLAGELF
v_call: TRBV27

cdr3_aa: ASSATRGTGGSNEQF
v_call: TRBV9

cdr3_aa: ASSPWTSGIYEQY
v_call: TRBV19

cdr3_aa: ASSLSSGSLEQF
v_call: TRBV28

cdr3_aa: ASRGRVPRDTQY
v_call: TRBV27

cdr3_aa: ASSSLAGGPLYEQY
v_call: TRBV6-5

cdr3_aa: ASSLGPGVPSSYEQY
v_call: TRBV13

cdr3_aa: ASTPRTGLSQPQH
v_call: TRBV19